Below, 25 T cell receptor beta chains from the same sample are listed, as sequenced in a study of blood T cell repertoires in COVID-19. Profiling relied on immunoSEQ multiplex PCR, and the TCRdb table lists in-frame clones only, not all of them. The profile covers approximately 250,000 clones, with approximately 88% appearing a single time and about 1.2% taken by the ten largest. Sequenced sample: PBMCs or T cells enriched from blood (not recorded which). The receptors were gathered from a woman aged 35 to 49 with acute COVID-19.

The gene calls are TRBV3-1 (or the pseudogene TRBV3-2) and TRBJ2-4, with 8 nucleotides matching TRBD1. The CDR3 runs 13 residues. The V and J ends lost 4 bases and 8 bases, in that order; junction bases with no gene match: 4. Germline CDR1 LGHDT, CDR2 YNNKEL (reference sequence). CDR3: CASSRDRGDIQYF. The CDR3 DNA reads as TGTGCCAGCAGCCGAGACAGGGGTGACATTCAGTACTTC.

The chain links TRBV18 to TRBJ1-1, with D uncertain. V was clipped by 5 bases and J by 1 base, with 8 bases between them. The germline gives CDR1 KGHSH, CDR2 LQKENI. The CDR3 length is 13 residues. The CDR3 DNA reads as TGTGCCAGCTCAAGTTCGGGGAACACTGAAGCTTTCTTT. It yields the protein CASSSSGNTEAFF.

This chain links TRBV27 with TRBJ2-7; maybe TRBD1 (5 bases). Per the germline V gene, CDR1 is MNHEY and CDR2 is SMNVEV (reference sequence). V shed 6 bases and J shed 6 bases, with 9 bases lying between them. This CDR3 has 11 residues. DNA of the CDR3: TGTGCCAGCAGCCAAGGGGCCGAGCAGTACGTC. It translates to CASSQGAEQYV.

The genes are TRBV5-1 and TRBJ1-1; D not resolved. V was pared by 0 bases and J by 5 bases, with 5 bases between. The length of the CDR3 is 12 residues. The germline V gene has CDR1 SGHRS and CDR2 YFSETQ. CDR3 in DNA: TGCGCCAGCAGCTTGGGTCCTACTGAAGCTTTCTTT. Residues: CASSLGPTEAFF. The full variable domain, completed using reference TRBV5-1 and TRBJ1-1, is KAGVTQTPRYLIKTRGQQVTLSCSPISGHRSVSWYQQTPGQGLQFLFEYFSETQRNKGNFPGRFSGRQFSNSRSEMNVSTLELGDSALYLCASSLGPTEAFFGQGTRLTVV.

This chain joins TRBV2 and TRBJ1-1; 10 bases agree with TRBD1. The CDR3 is 14 residues long. CDR1 and CDR2 from the germline V gene are SNHLY and FYNNEI. V dropped 7 bases and J dropped 5; count of bases not matched to a gene: 7. The CDR3 DNA sequence: TGTGCCAGCATTTGGGGACAGGGGAGGACTGAAGCTTTCTTT. Its protein product is CASIWGQGRTEAFF. The full variable domain, with the rest looked up from reference TRBV2 and TRBJ1-1, is EPEVTQTPSHQVTQMGQEVILRCVPISNHLYFYWYRQILGQKVEFLVSFYNNEISEKSEIFDDQFSVERPDGSNFTLKIRSTKLEDSAMYFCASIWGQGRTEAFFGQGTRLTVV.

The genes are TRBV10-3 and TRBJ2-1, with D possibly TRBD1 on 6 matching bases. Per the germline V gene, CDR1 is ENHRY and CDR2 is SYGVKD. Trimming stripped 6 bases from V and 0 bases from J, with 21 bases between. This CDR3 has 18 residues. CDR3 region: CAISGLRQDGSSYNEQFF. The CDR3 bases are TGTGCCATCAGCGGCTTGAGACAGGATGGTAGCTCCTACAATGAGCAGTTCTTC.

The CDR3 sequence is CASSLSGVEETQYF. DNA of the CDR3: TGTGCCAGCAGTTTATCCGGTGTAGAAGAGACCCAGTACTTC. This chain links TRBV28 with TRBJ2-5; D uncertain. V lost 1 base, J lost 3 bases, and 9 bases lay in between. Germline CDR1 MDHEN, CDR2 SYDVKM. CDR3 length equals 14 residues.

The chain employs TRBV9 and TRBJ1-1; 7 bases match TRBD1. The CDR3 sequence is 12 residues long. Trimming at V came to 4 bases and at J to 5 bases, leaving 2 bases not matched to a gene. CDR1 SGDLS and CDR2 YYNGEE come from the germline V gene. Here the CDR3 reads CASSPDRTEAFF. In nucleotides, the CDR3 is TGTGCCAGCAGCCCGGACAGGACTGAAGCTTTCTTT.

The chain couples TRBV7-9 to TRBJ1-3, with no clear D. The CDR3 consists of 15 residues. V shed 2 bases and J shed 0 bases, with 8 bases lying between them. Per the germline V gene, CDR1 is SEHNR and CDR2 is FQNEAQ (reference sequence). In DNA, the CDR3 is TGTGCCAGCAGCTTAACGGGTAGCTCTGGAAACACCATATATTTT. Encoded protein: CASSLTGSSGNTIYF.

The rearrangement links TRBV5-4 to TRBJ2-1, with 11 bases fitting TRBD2. V dropped 2 bases and J dropped 4; count of bases not matched to a gene: 8. The V gene's germline CDR1 is SGHNT and CDR2 YYREEE (reference sequence). The CDR3 is made up of 17 amino acids. CDR3 bases: TGTGCCAGCAGCTTATCGACGGGACTAGCGGCTTACAATGAGCAGTTCTTC. Translated: CASSLSTGLAAYNEQFF.

V gene TRBV5-1 combines with J gene TRBJ2-2; 7 bases line up with TRBD1. V trimming: 2 bases; J trimming: 7 bases; junction bases outside the gene matches: 8. This CDR3 has 15 amino acids. Germline CDR1 SGHRS, CDR2 YFSETQ. CDR3 region: CASSFSQGGHGELFF. In DNA, the CDR3 is TGCGCCAGCAGCTTTTCACAAGGGGGCCACGGGGAGCTGTTTTTT.

This clone was detected only once. The chain couples TRBV7-9 to TRBJ2-3, with 9 bases aligning to TRBD2. CDR3 length equals 16 residues. V lost 4 bases, J lost 8 bases, and 13 bases stayed unmatched. Germline CDR1 SEHNR, CDR2 FQNEAQ (reference sequence). CDR3 loop: CASSSGLAFEVGTQYF. CDR3 in DNA: TGTGCCAGCAGCTCCGGACTAGCGTTCGAGGTTGGTACGCAGTATTTT.

The V gene is TRBV5-4, the J gene TRBJ2-1; D remains unclear. V lost 4 bases, J lost 8 bases, and 10 bases lay in between. CDR3 length: 12 residues. Germline CDR1 SGHNT, CDR2 YYREEE (reference sequence). The CDR3 loop is CASSLTFHEQFF. In DNA form, the CDR3 reads TGTGCCAGCAGCCTGACTTTTCATGAGCAGTTCTTC.

The chain links TRBV28 to TRBJ1-4; 7 bases agree with TRBD1. Germline-derived CDR1 and CDR2 are MDHEN and SYDVKM. The J segment lost 7 bases and the V segment lost 5 bases, leaving 10 bases of the junction unmatched. The CDR3 contains 15 residues. The CDR3, as DNA: TGTGCCAGCAGTGAAAACAGGGGAGTAGGTGAAAAACTGTTTTTT. This translates into CASSENRGVGEKLFF.

The CDR3 sequence is CASSVDRFQPQHF. For the CDR3, the DNA is TGTGCCAGCAGCGTAGACAGGTTTCAGCCCCAGCATTTT. The V and J genes are TRBV3-1 (or the pseudogene TRBV3-2) and TRBJ1-5, with a possible D match to TRBD1 (6 bases). Germline V gives CDR1 LGHDT, CDR2 YNNKEL (reference sequence). Trimming removed 5 bases at V and 6 bases at J, with 11 bases between. This CDR3 is 13 amino acids long.

In this sample, this clone turned up once. The chain couples TRBV5-8 to TRBJ1-2, with a tentative D call TRBD1 (5 bases). Germline CDR1 and CDR2: SGHTS and YDEGEE. V lost 3 bases to trimming and J lost 4 bases, with 16 bases between them. The CDR3 sequence is 15 residues long. The CDR3 here is CASSSPAGPVYGYTF. Written as DNA, the CDR3 is TGTGCCAGCAGCTCGCCAGCAGGGCCGGTCTATGGCTACACCTTC.

The chain couples TRBV4-1 to TRBJ2-1; the match to TRBD2 covers 10 bases. The J segment lost 2 bases and the V segment lost 3 bases, leaving 7 bases of the junction unmatched. Germline CDR1 reads MGHRA; CDR2 reads YSYEKL. The CDR3 extends over 17 amino acids. CDR3 residues: CASSHKRSGRAYNEQFF. CDR3 bases: TGCGCCAGCAGCCACAAACGAAGCGGGAGGGCCTACAATGAGCAGTTCTTC.

With respect to this clone: This sample also contains other DNA sequences that code for the same CDR3. The chain carries TRBV18 and TRBJ1-1; no firm D call. V lost 3 bases and J lost 3, with 8 bases in between. Looked up from germline, CDR1 is KGHSH and CDR2 is LQKENI. The CDR3 is 13 amino acids. The CDR3 DNA reads as TGTGCCAGCTCACCGGGGAGGGACACTGAAGCTTTCTTT. This encodes CASSPGRDTEAFF.

V gene TRBV6-5 combines with J gene TRBJ1-5; tentative D call: TRBD1 (5 bases). Germline CDR1 reads MNHEY; CDR2 reads SVGAGI. The CDR3 loop spans 15 amino acids. Trimming pared 2 bases from V and 5 bases from J, leaving 13 bases between. For the CDR3, the DNA is TGTGCCAGCAGTTACATGGCAGGGATGGATCAGCCCCAGCATTTT. Translated, it gives CASSYMAGMDQPQHF.

This rearrangement joins TRBV15 to TRBJ2-1; TRBD2 aligns across 7 bases. Trimming took 0 bases from V and 4 from J; bases not matched to a gene: 9. This CDR3 is built from 17 residues. CDR1 is LNHNV, CDR2 YYDKDF, per germline (reference sequence). The CDR3 nucleotides are TGTGCCACCAGCAGAGATTGGGCGGGAGCCTCATACAATGAGCAGTTCTTC. Its translation is CATSRDWAGASYNEQFF.

The chain combines TRBV19 with TRBJ1-5, with 7 bases that match TRBD1. Trimming cost V 5 bases and J 0 bases; bases outside gene matches: 1. Germline V gene sequence: CDR1 LNHDA, CDR2 SQIVND (reference sequence). The CDR3 extends over 14 amino acids. CDR3 amino acids: CASSGTVSNQPQHF. DNA of the CDR3: TGTGCCAGTAGTGGGACAGTTAGCAATCAGCCCCAGCATTTT.

This clone came up once. The rearrangement links TRBV7-9 to TRBJ1-2; no definite D call. The CDR3 consists of 14 residues. CDR1 and CDR2 from the germline V gene are SEHNR and FQNEAQ (reference sequence). Trimming removed 5 bases from V and 2 bases from J, with 12 bases in between. The CDR3: CASSPTSTNYGYTF. The CDR3 DNA is TGTGCCAGCAGCCCAACCAGTACAAACTATGGCTACACCTTC.

This chain joins TRBV28 and TRBJ2-1, with 11 bases lining up with TRBD1. Losses at the gene ends were 5 bases for V and 0 bases for J; bases not matched to a gene: 9. The CDR3 extends over 18 amino acids. Germline CDR1 reads MDHEN; CDR2 reads SYDVKM. This CDR3 reads CASSGDRGTPGSYNEQFF. The CDR3 nucleotides are TGTGCCAGCAGTGGGGACAGGGGGACCCCAGGCTCCTACAATGAGCAGTTCTTC.

The V and J genes are TRBV5-4 and TRBJ2-7; 7 bases match TRBD1. Germline loops: CDR1 SGHNT, CDR2 YYREEE (reference sequence). There are 16 residues in the CDR3. The V and J ends lost 2 bases and 3 bases, in that order; junction bases with no gene match: 11. CDR3 bases: TGTGCCAGCAGCTTCGAGGGGGCCACCCTGTTCTACGAGCAGTACTTC. Its protein is CASSFEGATLFYEQYF.

V gene TRBV12-3 or TRBV12-4 combines with J gene TRBJ2-7; 7 bases map to TRBD1. The V segment lost 5 bases and the J segment 3 bases; nucleotides outside the gene matches: 1. The CDR3 contains 12 residues. The CDR3 protein is CASSTGVYEQYF. The CDR3 coding sequence is TGTGCCAGCAGTACAGGGGTCTACGAGCAGTACTTC.